One and the same sample provided the 30 T cell receptor beta chains below, sequenced in a study of technical replicates of blood from a few donors. TCRdb's table, derived via immunoSEQ multiplex PCR, lists solely in-frame clones and lacks some. The data contain around 70,000 clones, roughly 94% of them singletons. Sequenced input: T cells isolated from PBMCs. The receptors here all came from a human donor in good health.

The CDR3 DNA reads TGCAGCGTAGACAAGGGGGGGTACACTGAAGCTTTCTTT. Protein sequence: CSVDKGGYTEAFF. This chain links TRBV29-1 with TRBJ1-1; D is perhaps TRBD1 (6 bases). The CDR3 contains 13 residues. Deletions cut 6 bases from V and 3 bases from J, with 14 bases between. CDR1 SQVTM and CDR2 ANQGSEA come from the germline V gene.

The CDR3 nucleotides are TGCGCCAGCAGCTGGACTAGCGGGAGGGCAACCAATGAGCAGTTCTTC. Its protein product is CASSWTSGRATNEQFF. The chain combines TRBV5-1 with TRBJ2-1, with 15 nucleotides matching TRBD2. With 3 bases clipped from V and 6 bases from J, the junction kept 4 bases outside the gene matches. Germline V CDR1 and CDR2: SGHRS, YFSETQ. The CDR3 is 16 amino acids.

V usage is TRBV13 and J usage is TRBJ1-2, with 11 bases lining up with TRBD1. The CDR3 contains 13 residues. Germline CDR1 PRHDT, CDR2 FYEKMQ (reference sequence). V dropped 5 bases and J dropped 7; count of bases not matched to a gene: 3. The CDR3 spells CASSRTGGTGYTF. The CDR3 coding sequence is TGTGCCAGCAGCCGGACAGGGGGCACTGGCTACACCTTC.

The genes are TRBV20-1 and TRBJ2-7; D is unresolved. In germline, CDR1 is DFQATT, CDR2 SNEGSKA (reference sequence). The CDR3 is 10 amino acids. V dropped 2 bases and J dropped 7 bases, with 6 bases sitting between them. CDR3 loop: CSARSQEQYF. The CDR3, as DNA: TGCAGTGCTAGATCGCAGGAGCAGTACTTC.

The J gene is TRBJ2-5, the V gene TRBV15, with TRBD1 matching over 7 bases. The CDR3 runs 15 residues. After removal of 6 bases from V and 4 bases from J, the junction contained 11 bases not matched to a gene. The germline V gene has CDR1 LNHNV and CDR2 YYDKDF (reference sequence). For the CDR3, the DNA is TGTGCCACCAGTAGTAGGACAGGCATAGCAGAGACCCAGTACTTC. It is translated as CATSSRTGIAETQYF. The entire variable domain, with the rest obtained from reference TRBV15 and TRBJ2-5, is as follows: DAMVIQNPRYQVTQFGKPVTLSCSQTLNHNVMYWYQQKSSQAPKLLFHYYDKDFNNEADTPDNFQSRRPNTSFCFLDIRSPGLGDTAMYLCATSSRTGIAETQYFGPGTRLLVL.

The chain couples TRBV4-1 to TRBJ2-1; 7 nucleotides match TRBD2. The germline V gene has CDR1 MGHRA and CDR2 YSYEKL. V was clipped by 1 base and J by 3 bases; unmatched bases: 3. The CDR3 runs to 15 residues. CDR3 protein: CASSQGAGSYNEQFF. CDR3 DNA: TGCGCCAGCAGCCAAGGAGCGGGGAGCTACAATGAGCAGTTCTTC.

This clone was counted between two and nine times. The gene calls are TRBV5-1 and TRBJ1-1, with D possibly matching TRBD1 (5 bases). V lost 2 bases, J lost 4 bases, and 12 bases lay in between. The CDR3 runs 14 residues. Germline V gives CDR1 SGHRS, CDR2 YFSETQ. In DNA, the CDR3 is TGCGCCAGCAGCTTTATGACAGAGACCACTGAAGCTTTCTTT. This gives the protein CASSFMTETTEAFF.

CDR3: CASSLDGMNTEAFF. CDR3 sequence (DNA): TGTGCCAGCAGCTTAGACGGGATGAACACTGAAGCTTTCTTT. The chain joins TRBV11-2 to TRBJ1-1; D is undetermined. The germline V gene has CDR1 SGHAT and CDR2 FQNNGV. Trimming cost V 0 bases and J 0 bases, with 5 bases left between them. This CDR3 has 14 residues.

Note on this clone: Relative to the germline gene, one junction end is altered; a read error may explain this. This chain joins TRBV13 and TRBJ1-3; D not resolved. This CDR3 comprises 15 residues. Germline V gene sequence: CDR1 PRHDT, CDR2 FYEKMQ (reference sequence). The CDR3 region has the DNA TGTGCCAGCAGCCTAGGACTGCTCTCTGGAAACACCATATATTTT. This codes for CASSLGLLSGNTIYF.

The chain couples TRBV19 to TRBJ1-5, with 8 bases aligning to TRBD1. Germline-derived CDR1 and CDR2 are LNHDA and SQIVND (reference sequence). V was pared by 6 bases and J by 6 bases, with 4 bases of the junction left unmatched. The length of the CDR3 is 13 residues. The CDR3 loop is CASSQDRGQPQHF. The CDR3 nucleotides read TGTGCCAGTAGCCAAGACAGGGGTCAGCCCCAGCATTTT.

The chain recombines TRBV7-3 with TRBJ1-1; D perhaps matches TRBD1 (5 bases). The germline V and J ends were trimmed by 6 bases and 0 bases, with 14 bases remaining between them. Germline CDR1 reads SGHTA; CDR2 reads FQGTGA. The CDR3 runs 15 residues. In nucleotides, the CDR3 is TGTGCCAGCAGTGCCTCGGGACTGATGAACACTGAAGCTTTCTTT. This translates into CASSASGLMNTEAFF.

This clone was detected only once. This chain links TRBV2 with TRBJ2-7; 8 nucleotides line up with TRBD2. CDR1 is SNHLY and CDR2 is FYNNEI in the germline V gene. Trimming cost V 8 bases and J 3 bases; bases outside gene matches: 3. The CDR3 is 12 residues long. CDR3 protein: CASRSGSYEQYF. The CDR3 nucleotides read TGTGCCAGCCGCAGCGGGAGCTACGAGCAGTACTTC.

The rearrangement joins TRBV2 to TRBJ1-4; D not resolved. This CDR3 has 13 residues. The V and J ends lost 8 bases and 8 bases respectively, with 15 bases between them. Per germline, CDR1 SNHLY and CDR2 FYNNEI. The CDR3 DNA is TGTGCCAGCGCTACAGATAGACGGGAAAAACTGTTTTTT. Amino acid sequence: CASATDRREKLFF. Supplemented by reference TRBV2 and TRBJ1-4, the full variable domain reads EPEVTQTPSHQVTQMGQEVILRCVPISNHLYFYWYRQILGQKVEFLVSFYNNEISEKSEIFDDQFSVERPDGSNFTLKIRSTKLEDSAMYFCASATDRREKLFFGSGTQLSVL.

The chain is built from TRBV6-1 and TRBJ2-7; the match to TRBD1 covers 8 bases. Germline-derived CDR1 and CDR2 are MNHNS and SASEGT. With V trimmed by 4 bases and J by 8 bases, 7 bases remained unmatched. The CDR3 is made up of 13 amino acids. CDR3 residues: CASSVDRDFKQYF. CDR3 nucleotide sequence: TGTGCCAGCAGTGTGGACAGGGATTTTAAGCAGTACTTC.

The V gene is TRBV7-5, the J gene TRBJ2-3; TRBD1, the D gene given by the table, was not confirmed from the DNA. TRBV7-5 is a pseudogene. CDR3 length equals 19 residues. CDR3 DNA: TGTGCCAGAAGCTCCTATACAGACGGACAGGGGGATAGTACAGATACGCAGTATTTT. Residues: CARSSYTDGQGDSTDTQYF.

The chain uses TRBV6-1 and TRBJ2-5; TRBD1 aligns across 8 bases. The germline CDR1 and CDR2 sequences are MNHNS and SASEGT. This CDR3 has 13 amino acids. Trimming at V came to 6 bases and at J to 4 bases, leaving 4 bases not matched to a gene. The CDR3 is CASRQTGVETQYF. The CDR3 coding sequence is TGTGCCAGCAGGCAGACAGGGGTAGAGACCCAGTACTTC.

This rearrangement joins TRBV5-1 to TRBJ2-3; no firm D call. Trimming took 3 bases from V and 0 from J, leaving 8 bases between them. This CDR3 comprises 14 residues. In germline, CDR1 is SGHRS, CDR2 YFSETQ. In DNA, the CDR3 is TGCGCCAGCAGCTCTAATCCTAGCACAGATACGCAGTATTTT. This sequence encodes CASSSNPSTDTQYF.

This chain connects TRBV6-1 to TRBJ2-7; a possible D gene is TRBD2 (5 bases). The CDR3 is 14 residues long. The V gene's germline CDR1 is MNHNS and CDR2 SASEGT. V was shortened by 4 bases and J by 3 bases, with 13 bases between the two germline ends. CDR3 protein: CASSVGDSRYEQYF. The CDR3 DNA reads as TGTGCCAGCAGTGTGGGAGATAGCCGCTACGAGCAGTACTTC.

This sequence joins TRBV4-2 and TRBJ2-3; D possibly corresponds to TRBD2 (5 bases). Germline CDR1 is LGHNA and CDR2 is YNFKEQ. V dropped 3 bases and J dropped 3 bases, with 16 bases sitting between them. The CDR3 is 16 amino acids. For the CDR3, the DNA is TGTGCCAGCAGCCAGGGAGTCGCGGCAGAAACAGATACGCAGTATTTT. It translates to CASSQGVAAETDTQYF.

This chain joins TRBV11-3 and TRBJ2-7; D unclear. The CDR3 contains 13 residues. Germline assignment: CDR1 SGHNT and CDR2 YENEEA. V gave up 5 bases and J gave up 3 bases, with 11 bases separating them. In DNA form, the CDR3 reads TGTGCCAGCAGCCTCTCTCTCAGCTACGAGCAGTACTTC. This codes for CASSLSLSYEQYF.

The chain is built from TRBV7-9 and TRBJ2-7, with D perhaps matching TRBD2 (6 bases). CDR3 length equals 13 residues. Trimming shortened V by 8 bases and J by 8 bases, and 19 bases separated the two germline ends. Germline loops: CDR1 SEHNR, CDR2 FQNEAQ (reference sequence). The CDR3 coding sequence is TGTGCCAGCGGCGGGCAGGGAGGAACGCAGCAGTACTTC. Translated: CASGGQGGTQQYF.

This rearrangement joins TRBV29-1 to TRBJ2-7; possible D gene TRBD2, 5 bases. The germline V gene has CDR1 SQVTM and CDR2 ANQGSEA. Trimming cost V 3 bases and J 0 bases, with 9 bases left between them. The CDR3 totals 13 residues. CDR3 protein: CSVEVGSSYEQYF. The CDR3, as DNA: TGCAGCGTTGAGGTGGGGAGCTCCTACGAGCAGTACTTC.

The chain combines TRBV7-6 with TRBJ2-2, with no clear D. Germline V lookup: CDR1 SGHVS, CDR2 FNYEAQ. The CDR3 has 12 residues. V lost 3 bases to trimming and J lost 5 bases, with 4 bases between them. The CDR3 sequence is CASSFHTGELFF. In nucleotides, the CDR3 is TGTGCCAGCAGCTTTCATACCGGGGAGCTGTTTTTT.

V usage is TRBV5-6 and J usage is TRBJ2-7, with D maybe TRBD2 (5 bases). Germline-derived CDR1 and CDR2 are SGHDT and YYEEEE. Between the trimmed V and J ends, which lost 0 bases and 1 base, there was a span of 14 bases. There are 16 residues in the CDR3. CDR3 in amino acids: CASSLGGRGLSYEQYF. The CDR3 nucleotides are TGTGCCAGCAGCTTGGGTGGGAGAGGGCTTTCCTACGAGCAGTACTTC.

The genes are TRBV25-1 and TRBJ2-7; 10 nucleotides align to TRBD1. Trimming took 4 bases from V and 3 from J; bases not matched to a gene: 3. This CDR3 has 14 residues. The germline gives CDR1 MGHDK, CDR2 SYGVNS. The CDR3 DNA follows: TGTGCCAGCAGTGTGACAGGGGGCATCTACGAGCAGTACTTC. This codes for CASSVTGGIYEQYF.

The chain recombines TRBV7-8 with TRBJ2-1; TRBD1 aligns across 10 bases. CDR1 is SGHVS and CDR2 is FQNEAQ in the germline V gene. The CDR3 length is 13 residues. The junction had 8 bases not matched to a gene; V was cut back by 6 bases and J by 12 bases. The CDR3 loop is CASSYDRGQGQFF. The CDR3 coding sequence is TGTGCCAGCAGTTATGACAGGGGGCAGGGGCAGTTCTTC.

CDR3: CASSRYYRGTQETQYF. Here the CDR3 DNA reads TGTGCCAGCAGCCGGTACTACAGGGGAACCCAAGAGACCCAGTACTTC. This chain uses TRBV4-2 with TRBJ2-5, with TRBD1 matching 7 bases. CDR1 and CDR2 (germline): LGHNA, YNFKEQ. The CDR3 contains 16 residues. V shed 4 bases, J shed 1 base, and the junction held 9 bases outside the gene matches.

The rearrangement joins TRBV30 to TRBJ2-7, with 9 bases aligning to TRBD1. CDR3 length equals 15 residues. Germline V lookup: CDR1 GTSNPN, CDR2 SVGIG (reference sequence). V lost 0 bases to trimming and J lost 5 bases; unmatched junction nucleotides: 8. This CDR3 is CAWSVGGQGKNEQYF. CDR3 DNA: TGTGCCTGGAGTGTGGGGGGACAGGGAAAAAACGAGCAGTACTTC.

The J gene is TRBJ1-5, the V gene TRBV4-3; no definite D call. Germline V gene data show CDR1 as LGHNA and CDR2 as YSLEER. The CDR3 length is 15 residues. Trimming stripped 1 base from V and 3 bases from J, with 10 bases between. CDR3 loop: CASSQGAGYNQPQHF. Here the CDR3 DNA reads TGCGCCAGCAGCCAAGGTGCCGGGTACAATCAGCCCCAGCATTTT.

The chain employs TRBV30 and TRBJ2-2; maybe TRBD1 (5 bases). CDR3 length equals 14 residues. In germline, CDR1 is GTSNPN, CDR2 SVGIG (reference sequence). The V and J ends lost 0 bases and 3 bases respectively, with 8 bases between them. CDR3 loop: CAWSVSRDTGELFF. The CDR3 DNA reads TGTGCCTGGAGTGTAAGCAGGGACACCGGGGAGCTGTTTTTT.